This T cell receptor beta chain was obtained from a study of vaccination effects on CD4 cells after COVID-19. The data were produced by immunoSEQ multiplex PCR, yet TCRdb's version contains in-frame clones alone and is incomplete. The sample consists of some 25,000 clones, around 71% of them appearing once. Before any sequencing was done, the ViraFEST assay used viral peptide pools to expand antigen-specific CD4+ T cells. When around 10 days of culture had elapsed, CD4+ T cells were isolated. In the vaccine recipients, nucleocapsid antibodies were negative and there was no prior SARS-CoV-2 infection. They grew two million PBMC in each well, adding approximately 10 IU/ml IL-2 and 10 ug/ml peptides. This clone came up a few times. Its antigen is currently unknown. This TCR was recovered from a human donor who received a COVID-19 vaccine. The source was CD4+ T cells from PBMCs cultured with HCoV-OC43 spike peptides, collected before COVID-19 vaccination. Subset indicated: HCoV-OC43 spike overlapping peptide pool stimulation.

The CDR3 loop is CAGSLAGGGDTQYF. DNA for the CDR3: TGTGCCGGATCCCTAGCGGGGGGTGGGGATACGCAGTATTTT. The rearrangement links TRBV5-4 to TRBJ2-3; TRBD2 matches 11 bases. After removal of 10 bases from V and 6 bases from J, the junction contained 10 bases not matched to a gene. CDR3 length: 14 amino acids. Per the germline V gene, CDR1 is SGHNT and CDR2 is YYREEE (reference sequence).